The entry below gives a single T cell receptor (beta chain) sequence along with its context. The antigen is unknown. This record comes from a study of a mutant IDH1 vaccine in newly diagnosed glioma. Assay used: immunoSEQ multiplex PCR; TCRdb lists only in-frame clones, some missing. The sample has under 45,000 clones; approximately 72% are singletons. The junction had 5 bases not matched to a gene; V was cut back by 2 bases and J by 4 bases. Per germline, CDR1 SGDLS and CDR2 YYNGEE. CDR3 size: 14 residues. Documented time point: week 23, last vaccination. The study gave 300 ug of mutant IDH1 20-mer peptide per vaccine dose, with topical imiquimod.

This TCR was sampled from a man aged 50-60 years with glioma. Source: PBMCs, taken from a glioma patient whose treatment included an IDH1 peptide vaccine. The rearrangement links TRBV9 to TRBJ2-5, with 7 bases identical to TRBD2. CDR3 residues: CASSVAGVGETQYF. The CDR3, as DNA: TGTGCCAGCAGCGTCGCGGGGGTCGGAGAGACCCAGTACTTC.